Below are 8 T cell receptor beta chains sequenced from a single sample in a study of blood T cell repertoires in COVID-19. Data came from immunoSEQ multiplex PCR; TCRdb stores just in-frame clones and leaves some out. This table holds around 130,000 clones, 84% found once. The sequenced sample was PBMCs or T cells enriched from blood (not recorded which). The receptors were gathered from a man in his forties with acute COVID-19.

The genes are TRBV19 and TRBJ2-7; possibly TRBD2 for D (5 bases). With 3 bases removed from V and 3 bases from J, the gap between germline ends came to 15 bases. The CDR3 sequence is 15 residues long. CDR1 and CDR2 (germline): LNHDA, SQIVND (reference sequence). The CDR3 sequence is CASSIRRGQDYEQYF. CDR3 nucleotide sequence: TGTGCCAGTAGTATTCGACGGGGTCAGGACTACGAGCAGTACTTC. Based on the CDR3 plus reference TRBV19 and TRBJ2-7, the full variable domain is DGGITQSPKYLFRKEGQNVTLSCEQNLNHDAMYWYRQDPGQGLRLIYYSQIVNDFQKGDIAEGYSVSREKKESFPLTVTSAQKNPTAFYLCASSIRRGQDYEQYFGPGTRLTVT.

The V and J genes are TRBV12-3 or TRBV12-4 and TRBJ2-3, with TRBD1 matching 12 bases. The CDR3 has 13 residues. V was clipped by 8 bases and J by 4 bases; unmatched bases: 1. CDR3: CASGTGGADTQYF. For the CDR3, the DNA is TGTGCCAGCGGGACAGGGGGCGCAGATACGCAGTATTTT.

This clone was recorded once. This chain connects TRBV29-1 to TRBJ2-2; 10 bases are shared with TRBD2. In germline, CDR1 is SQVTM, CDR2 ANQGSEA. This CDR3 is 17 amino acids long. With 7 bases clipped from V and 0 bases from J, the junction kept 11 bases outside the gene matches. CDR3 nucleotides: TGCAGCGCCCAGGTTAGCGGGAGGTCCGCGAACACCGGGGAGCTGTTTTTT. Its protein product is CSAQVSGRSANTGELFF.

This clone was observed once. V usage is TRBV6-5 and J usage is TRBJ1-2, with D perhaps TRBD1 (6 bases). The germline V gene has CDR1 MNHEY and CDR2 SVGAGI. V dropped 4 bases and J dropped 9 bases, with 24 bases sitting between them. This CDR3 region has 16 residues. The CDR3 reads CASSFFRGTNPHSYTF. The CDR3 nucleotides read TGTGCCAGCAGTTTCTTCCGAGGGACAAATCCTCACAGCTACACCTTC.

V and J are TRBV2 and TRBJ2-1; 13 nucleotides agree with TRBD2. Germline CDR1 is SNHLY and CDR2 is FYNNEI. V lost 7 bases and J lost 4; bases outside the gene matches: 13. This CDR3 comprises 18 residues. The CDR3 DNA sequence: TGTGCCAGCAAGGACCGGACTAGCGGGAGCGGGGCTTACAATGAGCAGTTCTTC. Its translation is CASKDRTSGSGAYNEQFF.

The chain combines TRBV11-3 with TRBJ2-1; D gene unclear. Germline V CDR1 and CDR2: SGHNT, YENEEA. The CDR3 is 14 residues long. Trimming left V 0 bases short and J 4 bases short, with 7 bases between. CDR3 region: CASSLDSLYNEQFF. CDR3 coding DNA: TGTGCCAGCAGCTTAGATAGCTTATACAATGAGCAGTTCTTC.

The chain combines TRBV27 with TRBJ2-5, with 13 bases lining up with TRBD2. From germline, CDR1 is MNHEY and CDR2 SMNVEV (reference sequence). This CDR3 contains 15 residues. After removal of 6 bases from V and 3 bases from J, the junction contained 4 bases not matched to a gene. The CDR3 sequence is CASRPGLAGKETQYF. The CDR3 coding sequence is TGTGCCAGCAGGCCGGGACTAGCGGGAAAAGAGACCCAGTACTTC.

V is TRBV5-1 and J is TRBJ1-2; 8 bases match TRBD1. CDR3 length: 16 amino acids. Germline V gene data show CDR1 as SGHRS and CDR2 as YFSETQ. Trimming at V came to 0 bases and at J to 4 bases, leaving 8 bases not matched to a gene. The CDR3, as DNA: TGCGCCAGCAGCTTGGCGGAGGCAGGGGGCGTCTATGGCTACACCTTC. Translated: CASSLAEAGGVYGYTF.